The sequence of this T cell receptor (beta chain) was determined in a study of CD8 T cells in ankylosing spondylitis. V shed 2 bases, J shed 8 bases, and the junction held 7 bases outside the gene matches. CDR3 length: 15 amino acids. The germline gives CDR1 SGHTA, CDR2 FQGNSA. Quantitative 5'-RACE with molecular barcodes produced the TCR beta libraries. TCRdb analysed the 5' RACE reads with MiXCR anew, one entry per CDR3 protein. The sample shows about 800,000 distinct CDR3 sequences, roughly 12% of them seen only once. Study-wide results and caveats: Significant enrichment of disease-linked clones was reported in matched ankylosing spondylitis synovial fluid. Seemingly distinctive of ankylosing spondylitis blood was a TCR beta motif formed by eight highly homologous variants.

This clonotype has only a few counts. As yet, its antigen is unknown. The TCR sequence derives from a male donor with ankylosing spondylitis. The sequenced sample was blood, either unsorted or a sorted T cell fraction (not recorded which). This chain joins TRBV7-2 and TRBJ2-1, with 9 bases identical to TRBD2. The CDR3 nucleotides read TGTGCCAGCAGCTTACTAGCGGGACTTTCCGATGAGCAGTTCTTC. It specifies CASSLLAGLSDEQFF.